This T cell receptor (beta chain) originates from a study of CD8+ T cells in alopecia areata. Study details: Those patients who were treated received oral tofacitinib, which was given at 5 to 10 mg twice daily for moderate-to-severe alopecia areata. Notes on the study in general: More clonal than normal scalp was lesional scalp, particularly alopecia totalis/universalis.

Notes on this clone: The antigen is unknown.

Deletions cut 1 base from V and 2 bases from J, with 9 bases between. CDR1 and CDR2 (germline): SEHNR, FQNEAQ (reference sequence). There are 14 residues in the CDR3. cDNA serving as the sequencing template came from extracted, reverse transcribed RNA. The data were produced by immunoSEQ multiplex PCR, yet TCRdb's version contains in-frame clones alone and is incomplete. The table records about 180,000 clones, 63% of them present only once. The chain recombines TRBV7-9 with TRBJ2-7, with D tentatively TRBD1 (5 bases). The receptor was isolated from a human donor with alopecia areata. The sequencing here drew on CD4+ T cells sorted from blood, taken at week 0. CDR3 sequence (DNA): TGTGCCAGCAGCTTAGGACAGTCACCCTACGAGCAGTACTTC. It codes for CASSLGQSPYEQYF. Drawing the rest from reference TRBV7-9 and TRBJ2-7, the complete variable domain is DTGVSQNPRHKITKRGQNVTFRCDPISEHNRLYWYRQTLGQGPEFLTYFQNEAQLEKSRLLSDRFSAERPKGSFSTLEIQRTEQGDSAMYLCASSLGQSPYEQYFGPGTRLTVT.